Described below is a single T cell receptor beta chain sequence and its context. CDR3 length: 13 residues. Trimming stripped 5 bases from V and 2 bases from J, with 9 bases between. Germline CDR1 reads KGHSH; CDR2 reads LQKENI. The sample comes from a study of cytomegalovirus exposure and HLA in healthy donors. PCR involved 60 Vbeta and 13 Jbeta primers. The assay was immunoSEQ multiplex PCR, and TCRdb's table has in-frame clones only and misses some. The sample contains more than 140,000 clones, roughly 80% of which appear only once. The V and J genes are TRBV18 and TRBJ1-1; possible D gene TRBD1, 5 bases. This receptor was taken from a female donor in good health and CMV-seronegative. The sequenced sample was PBMCs. The CDR3 spells CASSATANTEAFF. CDR3 sequence (DNA): TGTGCCAGCTCAGCGACAGCTAACACTGAAGCTTTCTTT.